These T cell receptor beta chains were read from a single sample in a study of resident and recirculating memory T cells in vitiligo. Here immunoSEQ multiplex PCR was the method, and the copy in TCRdb shows in-frame clones only, minus some. The sample consists of roughly 76,000 clones, 80% to 95% of them appearing once. Specimen: blood. The receptors come from a male donor with vitiligo. The CDR3 runs from the conserved cysteine through the conserved F or W. D genes are given only for firm matches. For some rows the clone size is stated as once, few or many, or as a class when expanded; others skip it.

V gene	J gene	D gene	clone size	CDR3 protein	CDR3 DNA
TRBV5-1	TRBJ1-4	NA	once	CASSLEARHATNEKLFF	TGCGCCAGCAGCTTGGAGGCTAGGCATGCAACTAATGAAAAACTGTTTTTT
TRBV9	TRBJ2-2	TRBD2	NA	CASSVEGAGGNTGELFF	TGTGCCAGCAGCGTAGAAGGAGCGGGGGGAAACACCGGGGAGCTGTTTTTT
TRBV4-3	TRBJ1-2	NA	NA	CASSQEPRAQGGYTF	TGCGCCAGCAGCCAAGAGCCCAGGGCCCAAGGGGGCTACACCTTC
TRBV30	TRBJ2-3	NA	NA	CAWSVGGYDSTDTQYF	TGTGCCTGGAGTGTAGGGGGTTATGACAGCACAGATACGCAGTATTTT
TRBV28	TRBJ2-7	NA	NA	CASEGQVDEQYF	TGTGCCAGTGAGGGTCAGGTCGACGAGCAGTACTTC
TRBV2	TRBJ1-6	NA	NA	CASSEIQDSPLHF	TGTGCCAGCAGTGAAATACAGGATTCACCCCTCCACTTT
TRBV20-1	TRBJ1-2	NA	NA	CSASSGYGYTF	TGCAGTGCTAGCTCGGGGTATGGCTACACCTTC
TRBV9	TRBJ1-2	NA	once	CASSVVATTNYGYTF	TGTGCCAGCAGCGTAGTAGCAACTACTAACTATGGCTACACCTTC
TRBV4-1	TRBJ2-1	NA	NA	CASSQVGGGDEQFF	TGCGCCAGCAGCCAAGTTGGCGGGGGCGATGAGCAGTTCTTC
TRBV28	TRBJ1-4	NA	once	CASSPSWTNEKLFF	TGTGCCAGCAGTCCTAGTTGGACTAATGAAAAACTGTTTTTT
TRBV6-1	TRBJ1-6	NA	NA	CASSETDNSPLHF	TGTGCCAGCAGTGAAACGGATAATTCACCCCTCCACTTT
TRBV6-6	TRBJ1-6	NA	NA	CASSRGSYNSPLHF	TGTGCCAGCAGTAGAGGGTCCTATAATTCACCCCTCCACTTT
TRBV11-2	TRBJ1-1	NA	NA	CASSLGRGNTEAFF	TGTGCCAGCAGCTTAGGCAGGGGAAACACTGAAGCTTTCTTT
TRBV4-3	TRBJ2-5	TRBD2	NA	CASSQDLADQETQYF	TGCGCCAGCAGCCAAGACCTAGCGGATCAAGAGACCCAGTACTTC
TRBV7-2	TRBJ1-4	TRBD1	NA	CASSPQTGVNEKLFF	TGTGCCAGCAGCCCCCAGACAGGGGTAAATGAAAAACTGTTTTTT
TRBV15	TRBJ2-7	NA	NA	CATSRERVSSYEQYF	TGTGCCACCAGCAGAGAGCGTGTAAGCTCCTACGAGCAGTACTTC
TRBV6-4	TRBJ2-3	TRBD2	NA	CASATSGDTDTQYF	TGTGCCAGCGCGACTAGCGGGGACACAGATACGCAGTATTTT
TRBV9	TRBJ1-2	NA	once	CASSPSGYTF	TGTGCCAGCAGCCCAAGCGGCTACACCTTC
TRBV28	TRBJ1-2	NA	NA	CASRREYNYGYTF	TGTGCCAGCCGCCGGGAGTACAACTATGGCTACACCTTC
TRBV19	TRBJ2-1	TRBD2	once	CASTLSGGVNEQFF	TGTGCCAGTACCCTTAGCGGGGGGGTCAATGAGCAGTTCTTC
TRBV12-5	TRBJ2-5	NA	NA	CASGLVLGAEQETQYF	TGTGCTAGTGGTTTGGTCCTAGGCGCGGAACAAGAGACCCAGTACTTC
TRBV28	TRBJ2-7	NA	NA	CASTGSSYEQYF	TGTGCCAGCACAGGGTCCTCCTACGAGCAGTACTTC
TRBV6-1	TRBJ1-4	TRBD1	NA	CASTQGQGTNEKLFF	TGTGCCAGCACCCAAGGACAGGGCACTAATGAAAAACTGTTTTTT
TRBV9	TRBJ1-2	TRBD1	NA	CASSRTGGTNYGYTF	TGTGCCAGCAGCCGGACAGGGGGTACTAACTATGGCTACACCTTC
TRBV4-1	TRBJ2-7	TRBD1	NA	CASSRQGSHEQYF	TGCGCCAGCAGCCGACAGGGTAGCCACGAGCAGTACTTC
TRBV19	TRBJ1-3	NA	NA	CASSMAADSGNTIYF	TGTGCCAGTAGTATGGCGGCGGACTCTGGAAACACCATATATTTT
TRBV6-5	TRBJ1-1	NA	NA	CASSSDRRDTEAFF	TGTGCCAGCAGTTCCGACCGGCGGGACACTGAAGCTTTCTTT
TRBV4-1	TRBJ2-7	TRBD1	NA	CASSQPPGQIYEQYF	TGCGCCAGCAGCCAACCCCCGGGACAGATCTACGAGCAGTACTTC
TRBV19	TRBJ2-2	NA	NA	CASSIGGTAAGELFF	TGTGCCAGTAGTATTGGAGGGACAGCTGCCGGGGAGCTGTTTTTT
TRBV6-5	TRBJ2-7	TRBD1	NA	CASSLGQGSSYEQYF	TGTGCCAGCAGCCTGGGACAGGGTAGTTCCTACGAGCAGTACTTC
TRBV7-9	TRBJ1-3	NA	NA	CASSLGGLNTIYF	TGTGCCAGCAGCTTAGGAGGGTTGAACACCATATATTTT
TRBV9	TRBJ1-2	TRBD1	NA	CASSGTGQNFNYGYTF	TGTGCCAGCAGCGGCACGGGACAGAATTTTAACTATGGCTACACCTTC
TRBV7-2	TRBJ2-7	TRBD1	once	CASLPTGTGIYEQYF	TGTGCCAGCCTCCCGACCGGGACAGGGATATACGAGCAGTACTTC
TRBV6-4	TRBJ2-6	TRBD2	NA	CASSTSGHHLSGANVLTF	TGTGCCAGCTCTACTAGCGGACACCACCTCTCTGGGGCCAACGTCCTGACTTTC
TRBV6-1	TRBJ1-5	NA	once	CASSDEQSGALSQPQHF	TGTGCCAGCAGTGACGAACAATCAGGGGCTCTTTCTCAGCCCCAGCATTTT
TRBV6-1	TRBJ1-5	NA	NA	CASRGTHGSNQPQHF	TGTGCCAGCAGAGGGACACACGGTAGCAATCAGCCCCAGCATTTT
TRBV9	TRBJ2-7	NA	NA	CASSPTGRGLEQYF	TGTGCCAGCAGCCCCACGGGGAGAGGGCTCGAGCAGTACTTC
TRBV2	TRBJ2-2	TRBD2	once	CASSEVVAGGHTGELFF	TGTGCCAGCAGTGAAGTGGTAGCGGGGGGTCATACCGGGGAGCTGTTTTTT
TRBV12-5	TRBJ1-4	NA	NA	CASGPSGLNEKLFF	TGTGCTAGTGGTCCCTCAGGGCTGAACGAAAAACTGTTTTTT
TRBV15	TRBJ2-7	NA	NA	CATSRGEAHGGYEQYF	TGTGCCACCAGCAGAGGCGAAGCTCACGGCGGGTACGAGCAGTACTTC
TRBV6-5	TRBJ1-6	TRBD1	few	CASSPDRAHSPLHF	TGTGCCAGCAGCCCTGACAGGGCCCATTCACCCCTCCACTTT
TRBV5-4	TRBJ2-1	TRBD1	NA	CASSTTGSYNEQFF	TGTGCCAGCAGTACGACAGGGTCCTACAATGAGCAGTTCTTC
TRBV7-7	TRBJ2-7	TRBD1	NA	CASSPGQGAGYEQYF	TGTGCCAGCAGCCCCGGACAGGGGGCAGGATACGAGCAGTACTTC
TRBV4-2	TRBJ1-1	NA	NA	CASSQDRVQGRAAFF	TGTGCCAGCAGCCAAGATCGGGTACAGGGCCGGGCAGCTTTCTTT
TRBV5-6	TRBJ1-3	NA	NA	CASSFDSTRNTIYF	TGTGCCAGCAGCTTCGACAGTACGCGAAACACCATATATTTT
TRBV4-1	TRBJ1-3	TRBD1	NA	CASSLTGTASSGNTIYF	TGCGCCAGCAGCCTTACCGGGACAGCGAGCTCTGGAAACACCATATATTTT